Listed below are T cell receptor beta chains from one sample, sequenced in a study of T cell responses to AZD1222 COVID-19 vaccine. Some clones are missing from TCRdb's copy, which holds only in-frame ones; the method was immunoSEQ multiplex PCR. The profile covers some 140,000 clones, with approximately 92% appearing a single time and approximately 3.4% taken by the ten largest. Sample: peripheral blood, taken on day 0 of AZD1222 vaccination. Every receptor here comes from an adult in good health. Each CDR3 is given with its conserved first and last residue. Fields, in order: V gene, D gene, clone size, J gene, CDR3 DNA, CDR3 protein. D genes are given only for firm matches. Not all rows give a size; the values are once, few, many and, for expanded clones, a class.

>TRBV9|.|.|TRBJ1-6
TGTGCCAGCAGCCCACGGGACCGGAGCTCCTATAATTCACCCCTCCACTTT
CASSPRDRSSYNSPLHF
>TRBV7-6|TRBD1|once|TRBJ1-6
TGTGCCAGCAGCCCCGGGACAGCCAATAATTCACCCCTCCACTTT
CASSPGTANNSPLHF
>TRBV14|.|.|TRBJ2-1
TGTGCCAGCAGCTTACGACAGCTAGGCGAGCAGTTCTTC
CASSLRQLGEQFF
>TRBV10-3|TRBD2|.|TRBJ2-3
TGTGCCATCAGTAGGCGGACTAGCGGTCCATATGGGGCAGATACGCAGTATTTT
CAISRRTSGPYGADTQYF
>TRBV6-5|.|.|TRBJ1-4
TGTGCCAGCGGCCCAGGGTTGGTTAATGAAAAACTGTTTTTT
CASGPGLVNEKLFF
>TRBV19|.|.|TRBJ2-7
TGTGCCAGTAGTATACGTAGGGCAGGAGGAGTCCCCATTACTGGCGAGCAGTACTTC
CASSIRRAGGVPITGEQYF
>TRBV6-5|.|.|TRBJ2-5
TGTGCCAGCAGCCACCCCAGGAATCAAGAGACCCAGTACTTC
CASSHPRNQETQYF
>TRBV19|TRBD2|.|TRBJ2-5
TGTGCCAGTAGGACGTCGGCTAGCGGGATTGAGACCCAGTACTTC
CASRTSASGIETQYF
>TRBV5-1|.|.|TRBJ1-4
TGCGCCAGCAGCTTGGTTCCTCCGAGGGCAGGGGATGAAAAACTGTTTTTT
CASSLVPPRAGDEKLFF
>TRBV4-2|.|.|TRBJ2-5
TGTGCCAGCAGCCGCCGCCAGGGGTCAACGGAGACCCAGTACTTC
CASSRRQGSTETQYF
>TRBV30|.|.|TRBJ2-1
TGTGCCTGGAGTATGTGGGGGGCTCTTCAGCAGTTCTTC
CAWSMWGALQQFF
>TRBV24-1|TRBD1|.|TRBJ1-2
TGTGCCACCAGTGATGAACAGGGGAAAGGCTACACCTTC
CATSDEQGKGYTF
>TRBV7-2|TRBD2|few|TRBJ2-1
TGTGCCAGCAGCCGGGTACTAGCGGGAGGTACGAAGTTCTTC
CASSRVLAGGTKFF
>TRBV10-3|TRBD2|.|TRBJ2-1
TGTGCCATCAGTGATACTAGCGGTGCCTACAATGAGCAGTTCTTC
CAISDTSGAYNEQFF
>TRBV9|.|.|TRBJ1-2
TGTGCCAGCAGCGCCCGGGGGGGCTATGGCTACACCTTC
CASSARGGYGYTF
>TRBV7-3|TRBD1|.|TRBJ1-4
TGTGCCAGCAGCTTAACGGGACAGCCTAATGAAAAACTGTTTTTT
CASSLTGQPNEKLFF
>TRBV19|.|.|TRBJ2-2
TGTGCCAGTAGATCCCCGAACACCGGGGAGCTGTTTTTT
CASRSPNTGELFF
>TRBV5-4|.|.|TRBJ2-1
TGTGCCAGCAGCTCAATATGGGAGCAGTTCTTC
CASSSIWEQFF
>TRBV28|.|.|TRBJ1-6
TGTGCCAGCAGTGCCCCCCCCTGGGGCAGTTCACCCCTCCACTTT
CASSAPPWGSSPLHF
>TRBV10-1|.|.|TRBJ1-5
TGCGCCAGCAGTGTAAACAATCAGCCCCAGCATTTT
CASSVNNQPQHF
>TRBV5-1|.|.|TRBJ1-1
TGCGCCAGCGGAAAGGAGAGTGAAGCTTTCTTT
CASGKESEAFF
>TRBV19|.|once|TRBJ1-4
TGTGCCAGTAGTGGCAGGCACAATGAAAAACTGTTTTTT
CASSGRHNEKLFF
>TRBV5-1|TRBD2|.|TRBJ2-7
TGCGCCAGCAGCCCAGTGAGCGGGGAGTACGAGCAGTACTTC
CASSPVSGEYEQYF
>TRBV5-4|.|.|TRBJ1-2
TGTGCCAGCAGCCGAGAGAGGAGGTTCTATGGCTACACCTTC
CASSRERRFYGYTF
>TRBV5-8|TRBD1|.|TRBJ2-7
TGTGCCAGCAGCACAGGGGCCCGCTACGAGCAGTACTTC
CASSTGARYEQYF
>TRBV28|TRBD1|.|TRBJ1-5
TGTGCCAGCAGTCCGTCAGGGGGCCTGCGGGGGTCCCAGCATTTT
CASSPSGGLRGSQHF
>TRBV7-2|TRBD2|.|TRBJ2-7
TGTGCCAGCAGCCCGACGGGACTAGCTAATGAGCAGTACTTC
CASSPTGLANEQYF
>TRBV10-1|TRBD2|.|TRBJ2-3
TGCGCCAGCAGTCCCGGGACTAGCGGGTACACTAGCACAGATACGCAGTATTTT
CASSPGTSGYTSTDTQYF
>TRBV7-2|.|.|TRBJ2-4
TGTGCCAGCAGCTTAGAGTCTCGGGGGAACCTCAAAAACATTCAGTACTTC
CASSLESRGNLKNIQYF
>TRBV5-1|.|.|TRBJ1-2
TGCGCCAGCACCTTAGAACCGAGTAACTATGGCTACACCTTC
CASTLEPSNYGYTF
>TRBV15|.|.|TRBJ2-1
TGTGCCACCAGCAGAGATTGGGAACTCTCCTACAATGAGCAGTTCTTC
CATSRDWELSYNEQFF
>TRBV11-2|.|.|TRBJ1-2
TGTGCCAGCAGCTTAGGGGGGCCCCATGGCTACACCTTC
CASSLGGPHGYTF
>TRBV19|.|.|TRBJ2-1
TGTGCCAGTATGGGGGACGGTGGTTACAATGAGCAGTTCTTC
CASMGDGGYNEQFF
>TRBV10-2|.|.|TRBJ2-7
TGCGCCAGCGCCCTAGCGCTCAAATTATTAGGTTACGAGCAGTACTTC
CASALALKLLGYEQYF
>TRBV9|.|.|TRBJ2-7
TGTGCCAGCAGTTCCGGGACCTCCTACGAGCAGTACTTC
CASSSGTSYEQYF
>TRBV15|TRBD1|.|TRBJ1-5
TGTGCCACCAGGACGGACAGGGGTGGAAGCAATCAGCCCCAGCATTTT
CATRTDRGGSNQPQHF
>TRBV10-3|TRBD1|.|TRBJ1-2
TGTGCCATCAGGGGGGGACTGGGACAGGGCTATGGCTACACCTTC
CAIRGGLGQGYGYTF
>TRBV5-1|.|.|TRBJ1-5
TGCGCCAGCAGCCTAGATTCAGGGTATCAGCCCCAGCATTTT
CASSLDSGYQPQHF
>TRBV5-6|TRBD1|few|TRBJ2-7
TGTGCCAGCAGTTCGGCCGGGACAGGGTACCTCTACGAGCAGTACTTC
CASSSAGTGYLYEQYF
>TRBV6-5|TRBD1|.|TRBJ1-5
TGTGCCAGCAGCAGACAGGGGCCTCAGCCCCAGCATTTT
CASSRQGPQPQHF
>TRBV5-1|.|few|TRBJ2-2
TGCGCCAGCAGCTTGCAAAACACCGGGGAGCTGTTTTTT
CASSLQNTGELFF
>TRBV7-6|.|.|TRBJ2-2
TGTGCCAGCAGCTTAGAGCGGCTCCAGGTGACGAACACCGGGGAGCTGTTTTTT
CASSLERLQVTNTGELFF
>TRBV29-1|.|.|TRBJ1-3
TGCAGCGTCTTGGCTGTAAGTGGAAACACCATATATTTT
CSVLAVSGNTIYF
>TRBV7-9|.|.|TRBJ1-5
TGTGCCAGCAGCGCGGACCTTAATAGCAATCAGCCCCAGCATTTT
CASSADLNSNQPQHF
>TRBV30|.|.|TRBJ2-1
TGTGCCTGGAGTGTTGCTGAAAATGAGCAGTTCTTC
CAWSVAENEQFF
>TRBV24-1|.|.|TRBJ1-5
TGTGCCACCAGTGATTTCGGGGAAGGAAGCAATCAGCCCCAGCATTTT
CATSDFGEGSNQPQHF
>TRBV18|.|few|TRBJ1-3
TGTGCCAGCTCACCACCCCCCGACAGCTCTGGAAACACCATATATTTT
CASSPPPDSSGNTIYF
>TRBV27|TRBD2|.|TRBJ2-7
TGTGCCAGCCGGGACATAGCGGGACCCTCCTACGAGCAGTACTTC
CASRDIAGPSYEQYF